This T cell receptor beta chain was found in a study of shared clonotypes between healthy human individuals. Study at large: Every donor yielded three CD4 naive, three CD4 memory, two CD8 naive and one CD8 memory plate. Findings and caveats of the study: Naive CD4 clonotypes were shared across a handful of donors at 4% to 5%. Memory subsets had estimated richness that was generally smaller than that of naive subsets. It was the few donors that limited the genetic and exposure-history diversity represented.

TCRdb keeps only in-frame clones here, not all; method: immunoSEQ multiplex PCR. This table has roughly 2,500,000 clones, approximately 94% appearing once. To note about this clone: As yet, its antigen is unknown.

This TCR was recovered from a young man in good health. Some clones in this sample may be carry-over from other donors' samples. The sample consisted of naive CD4+ T cells from PBMCs. Documented subset: CD45RA+ positively selected.

The CDR3 reads CASSLSPGSTRPAKRIFVEQFF. CDR3 DNA: TGTGCCAGCAGTTTATCTCCTGGTTCTACCCGCCCGGCCAAGCGGATATTCGTTGAGCAGTTCTTC. The chain carries TRBV27 and TRBJ2-1; tentatively, D is TRBD2 (5 bases). Looked up from germline, CDR1 is MNHEY and CDR2 is SMNVEV (reference sequence). V lost 0 bases and J lost 9, with 36 bases in between. The CDR3 consists of 22 residues.